This T cell receptor beta chain was captured in a study of response to subunit inactivated influenza vaccine. CDR1 is LNHDA and CDR2 is SQIVND in the germline V gene (reference sequence). CDR3 length equals 16 residues. Trimming pared 7 bases from V and 5 bases from J, leaving 21 bases between. Study conclusions and caveats: Researchers suggested that each seasonal influenza vaccination recruits few new T cells.

Each CDR3 protein gets one entry after TCRdb re-called the RT-PCR reads with MiXCR. The repertoire has 500,000 to 750,000 distinct CDR3 sequences, around 15% of them found once; the top ten carry approximately 10%. Regarding this clonotype: The antigen is not known.

The TCR originated in a man in his forties or fifties who received an inactivated influenza vaccine. The chain uses TRBV19 and TRBJ1-5; possible D gene TRBD1, 5 bases. The input for sequencing was PBMCs from blood, taken 11 to 12 days after vaccination. CDR3 residues: CASTRGTGRGDQPQHF. CDR3 nucleotides: TGTGCCAGTACCAGAGGGACGGGGAGGGGTGATCAGCCCCAGCATTTT.